Detailed here is one TCR beta chain. The antigen is unknown. CDR3 and TCR beta VDJ profiling relied on a genomic DNA template. TCRdb re-called the reads through MiXCR, storing one row per CDR3 protein. The sample has about 180,000 distinct CDR3 sequences, roughly 60% seen once. This sample is part of a study of CD8+CD57+ T cells in acquired aplastic anemia. CD8+CD57+ cell expansion, shown by flow cytometry, had occurred in the patients selected for sequencing. A severe acquired aplastic anemia diagnosis applied to all patients. Blood samples were obtained from patients who had received no prior therapy. The study's findings and limits: Controls and patients did not differ significantly in CD8+ Simpson's diversity. Between patients and controls, approximately 29 CD8+ CDR3 sequences were found in common.

The junction had 11 bases not matched to a gene; V was cut back by 4 bases and J by 4 bases. CDR3 length equals 18 residues. Germline V CDR1 and CDR2: SGHDN, FVKESK. Sequencing was carried out using sorted CD4+, CD8+, or CD8+CD57+ T cells (not recorded which) from PBMCs. V and J are TRBV14 and TRBJ2-1; TRBD2 matches 12 bases. The receptor was derived from a human donor with aplastic anemia. This CDR3 reads CASSRGLLAGGQYNEQFF. In DNA, the CDR3 is TGTGCCAGCAGCCGCGGCCTACTAGCGGGGGGCCAGTACAATGAGCAGTTCTTC.